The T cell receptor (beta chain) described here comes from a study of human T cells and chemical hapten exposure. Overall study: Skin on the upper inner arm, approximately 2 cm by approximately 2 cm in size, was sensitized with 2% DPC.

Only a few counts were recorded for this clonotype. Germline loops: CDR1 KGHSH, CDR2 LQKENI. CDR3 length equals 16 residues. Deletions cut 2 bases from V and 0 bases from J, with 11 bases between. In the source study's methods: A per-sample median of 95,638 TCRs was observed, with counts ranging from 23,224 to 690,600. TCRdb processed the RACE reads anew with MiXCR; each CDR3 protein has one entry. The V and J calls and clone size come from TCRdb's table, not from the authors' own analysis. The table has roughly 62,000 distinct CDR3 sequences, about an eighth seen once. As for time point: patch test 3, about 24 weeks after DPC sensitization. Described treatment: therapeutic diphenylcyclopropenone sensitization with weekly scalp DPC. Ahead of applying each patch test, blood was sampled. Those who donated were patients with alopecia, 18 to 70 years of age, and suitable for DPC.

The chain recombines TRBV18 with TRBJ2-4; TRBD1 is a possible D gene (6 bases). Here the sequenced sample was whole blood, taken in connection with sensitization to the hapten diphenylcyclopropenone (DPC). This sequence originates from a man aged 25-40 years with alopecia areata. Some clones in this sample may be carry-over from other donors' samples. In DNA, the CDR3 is TGTGCCAGCTCACCATTCGCAGGGGAAGCCAAAAACATTCAGTACTTC. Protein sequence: CASSPFAGEAKNIQYF.